This entry lists 30 T cell receptor beta chains sequenced from one sample in a study of cytomegalovirus exposure and HLA in healthy donors. The PCR was carried out with 60 Vbeta primers and 13 Jbeta primers. Method: immunoSEQ multiplex PCR; TCRdb's copy keeps in-frame clones and lacks some. Of a few hundred thousand clones in the sample, just under 85% were seen once. The sample taken for sequencing was PBMCs. The receptors originated from a woman between 35 and 50 years old in good health and CMV-seropositive.

The chain has TRBV20-1 and TRBJ2-1; D unclear. The CDR3 sequence is 11 residues long. From germline, CDR1 is DFQATT and CDR2 SNEGSKA (reference sequence). Trimming removed 2 bases at V and 6 bases at J, with 5 bases between. The CDR3 is CSARTANEQFF. DNA of the CDR3: TGCAGTGCTAGAACAGCCAATGAGCAGTTCTTC.

The rearrangement uses TRBV2 and TRBJ2-1; tentative D call: TRBD2 (6 bases). Trimming cost V 6 bases and J 9 bases, with 15 bases left between them. Germline V CDR1 and CDR2: SNHLY, FYNNEI. The CDR3 extends over 13 amino acids. The CDR3 sequence is CASRTTRTAEQFF. CDR3 nucleotide sequence: TGTGCCAGCAGGACGACTAGGACGGCTGAGCAGTTCTTC.

V and J are TRBV7-8 and TRBJ2-1; TRBD1 is a possible D gene (5 bases). Germline assignment: CDR1 SGHVS and CDR2 FQNEAQ. The CDR3 has 14 amino acids. Trimming cost V 5 bases and J 7 bases, with 15 bases left between them. The DNA for the CDR3 is TGTGCCAGCAGCCAAGCCAGGGCAATTAATGAGCAGTTCTTC. It encodes CASSQARAINEQFF.

The gene calls are TRBV12-2 and TRBJ2-7; the D call in the table, TRBD1, was not verified against the DNA. TRBV12-2 is an annotated pseudogene. This CDR3 comprises 14 residues. The CDR3 here is CASRSPGQGYEQYF. For the CDR3, the DNA is TGTGCAAGTCGCTCACCGGGACAGGGCTACGAGCAGTACTTC.

The V and J genes are TRBV4-2 and TRBJ1-5; 7 nucleotides match TRBD1. V gave up 0 bases and J gave up 0 bases; unmatched junction bases: 5. Per the germline V gene, CDR1 is LGHNA and CDR2 is YNFKEQ. CDR3 size: 17 residues. This CDR3 is CASSQEHGTDSNQPQHF. In DNA, the CDR3 is TGTGCCAGCAGCCAAGAACACGGGACAGATAGCAATCAGCCCCAGCATTTT.

The rearrangement uses TRBV4-3 and TRBJ2-7, with 8 bases identical to TRBD1. Germline lookup yields CDR1 LGHNA and CDR2 YSLEER. Losses at the gene ends were 0 bases for V and 4 bases for J; bases not matched to a gene: 5. The CDR3 sequence is 15 residues long. The CDR3 here is CASSQERRGQYEQYF. The DNA for the CDR3 is TGCGCCAGCAGCCAAGAGCGCAGGGGGCAATACGAGCAGTACTTC.

The rearrangement links TRBV27 to TRBJ2-5, with 13 bases lining up with TRBD2. The CDR3 covers 15 residues. The ends lost 5 bases at V and 6 bases at J; junction bases unmatched: 6. Germline V gene sequence: CDR1 MNHEY, CDR2 SMNVEV (reference sequence). The CDR3, as DNA: TGTGCCAGCAGTCCCGGGACTAGCGGGAAACAGACCCAGTACTTC. It encodes CASSPGTSGKQTQYF.

The chain carries TRBV4-2 and TRBJ2-7; D may be TRBD1 (6 bases). The ends were cut back, 0 bases at V and 5 bases at J, with 11 bases in the middle. Germline V lookup: CDR1 LGHNA, CDR2 YNFKEQ. The CDR3 loop spans 14 amino acids. In DNA, the CDR3 is TGTGCCAGCAGCCAAGAGGCAGGGGCCCACGAGCAGTACTTC. This codes for CASSQEAGAHEQYF.

The rearrangement uses TRBV5-1 and TRBJ2-5, with D hard to call. The CDR3 has 12 amino acids. V lost 2 bases, J lost 5 bases, and 7 bases lay in between. Germline V gene lookup returns CDR1 SGHRS and CDR2 YFSETQ. CDR3 coding DNA: TGCGCCAGCAGCTTTAGTGAGGAGACCCAGTACTTC. Protein product: CASSFSEETQYF.

The chain combines TRBV27 with TRBJ2-7; 7 bases align to TRBD2. The ends lost 5 bases at V and 5 bases at J; junction bases unmatched: 15. Per germline, CDR1 MNHEY and CDR2 SMNVEV (reference sequence). The CDR3 is made up of 16 amino acids. CDR3 region: CASSAGLVKGSHEQYF. CDR3 coding DNA: TGTGCCAGCAGTGCAGGACTAGTCAAGGGTTCCCACGAGCAGTACTTC.

The V call is TRBV7-3, the J call TRBJ1-6; perhaps TRBD1 as D (5 bases). CDR1 SGHTA and CDR2 FQGTGA come from the germline V gene. Trimming took off 2 bases at V and 9 bases at J, with 14 bases between the two ends. This CDR3 is built from 15 residues. This CDR3 reads CASSLWRSGASPLHF. As DNA, the CDR3 is TGTGCCAGCAGCTTATGGCGCAGTGGGGCTTCACCCCTCCACTTT.

V usage is TRBV19 and J usage is TRBJ1-2, with 7 positions matching TRBD1. The germline V gene has CDR1 LNHDA and CDR2 SQIVND (reference sequence). With V trimmed by 0 bases and J by 8 bases, 12 bases remained unmatched. The CDR3 extends over 16 amino acids. CDR3 sequence reads: CASSIDNFSGTEGYTF. DNA for the CDR3: TGTGCCAGTAGTATAGATAACTTTTCCGGGACAGAAGGCTACACCTTC.

This clone was counted between two and nine times. In the same sample, other DNA sequences code for this CDR3. V is TRBV6-5 and J is TRBJ2-7, with 8 bases that match TRBD1. V shed 6 bases and J 0 bases; nucleotides not matched to a gene: 7. The CDR3 runs to 15 residues. Germline V CDR1 and CDR2: MNHEY, SVGAGI. The CDR3 loop is CASSMGQVRSYEQYF. The DNA of the CDR3 is TGTGCCAGCAGCATGGGACAGGTCCGCTCCTACGAGCAGTACTTC.

The V call is TRBV5-1, the J call TRBJ1-1; weak D call: TRBD1 (6 bases). From germline, CDR1 is SGHRS and CDR2 YFSETQ. The CDR3 has 14 amino acids. Trimming left V 6 bases short and J 1 base short, with 13 bases between. The CDR3, as DNA: TGCGCCAGCAAGAATACAGGGAAGAACACTGAAGCTTTCTTT. Encoded protein: CASKNTGKNTEAFF. The full variable domain, with the rest looked up from reference TRBV5-1 and TRBJ1-1, is KAGVTQTPRYLIKTRGQQVTLSCSPISGHRSVSWYQQTPGQGLQFLFEYFSETQRNKGNFPGRFSGRQFSNSRSEMNVSTLELGDSALYLCASKNTGKNTEAFFGQGTRLTVV.

The CDR3 is CASRQYRGSFGYTF. DNA of the CDR3: TGTGCCAGCAGGCAGTACAGGGGTAGTTTTGGCTACACCTTC. V gene TRBV6-5 combines with J gene TRBJ1-2; 7 nucleotides match TRBD1. There are 14 residues in the CDR3. Germline V CDR1 and CDR2: MNHEY, SVGAGI. V dropped 6 bases and J dropped 7; count of bases not matched to a gene: 11.

J is TRBJ1-2 and V is TRBV7-6; weak D call: TRBD1 (5 bases). This CDR3 is 13 amino acids long. V gave up 2 bases and J gave up 8 bases, with 12 bases separating them. Germline assignment: CDR1 SGHVS and CDR2 FNYEAQ. In DNA form, the CDR3 reads TGTGCCAGCAGCTTACTCCAGGGAGGCGGCTACACCTTC. Protein sequence: CASSLLQGGGYTF.

The V and J genes are TRBV19 and TRBJ2-2, with TRBD2 matching 7 bases. Per germline, CDR1 LNHDA and CDR2 SQIVND (reference sequence). Trimming removed 5 bases from V and 3 bases from J; junction bases left unmatched: 9. The CDR3 consists of 16 residues. The CDR3 protein is CASSPPWGRDTGELFF. CDR3 nucleotide sequence: TGTGCCAGTAGTCCCCCGTGGGGGAGGGACACCGGGGAGCTGTTTTTT.

The V and J genes are TRBV4-2 and TRBJ2-6; 11 bases align to TRBD1. Germline V lookup: CDR1 LGHNA, CDR2 YNFKEQ. The CDR3 length is 19 residues. V lost 4 bases, J lost 3 bases, and 11 bases stayed unmatched. CDR3 nucleotide sequence: TGTGCCAGCAGCCCCGGGACAGGGGGACCCCTCATTGGGGCCAACGTCCTGACTTTC. Translated: CASSPGTGGPLIGANVLTF.

This rearrangement joins TRBV19 to TRBJ1-1; a possible D gene is TRBD1 (5 bases). Germline loops: CDR1 LNHDA, CDR2 SQIVND (reference sequence). CDR3 size: 15 residues. V was shortened by 3 bases and J by 5 bases, with 16 bases between the two germline ends. Written as DNA, the CDR3 is TGTGCCAGTAGTATGACCAGTTTGGGGGGGACTGAAGCTTTCTTT. Amino acid sequence: CASSMTSLGGTEAFF.

J is TRBJ2-3 and V is TRBV4-3, with 8 bases fitting TRBD2. Germline loops: CDR1 LGHNA, CDR2 YSLEER. After removal of 0 bases from V and 0 bases from J, the junction contained 2 bases not matched to a gene. This CDR3 is 16 amino acids long. The CDR3 spells CASSQDQRGSTDTQYF. The CDR3 DNA is TGCGCCAGCAGCCAAGATCAGCGGGGGAGCACAGATACGCAGTATTTT.

This clone has just a few counts. V is TRBV5-1 and J is TRBJ2-5; 8 nucleotides align to TRBD1. CDR3 size: 15 residues. Germline assignment: CDR1 SGHRS and CDR2 YFSETQ. V lost 4 bases to trimming and J lost 4 bases; unmatched junction nucleotides: 9. CDR3: CASSRDRSRGETQYF. Here the CDR3 DNA reads TGCGCCAGCAGCCGGGACAGGTCTCGAGGAGAGACCCAGTACTTC.

The genes are TRBV6-5 and TRBJ2-5; the D gene is possibly TRBD2 (6 bases). V was trimmed by 5 bases and J by 4 bases, leaving 17 bases between them. The CDR3 sequence is 15 residues long. The germline gives CDR1 MNHEY, CDR2 SVGAGI. As DNA, the CDR3 is TGTGCCAGCAGTCAATCTGGGGCGGGACGAGAGACCCAGTACTTC. Translated: CASSQSGAGRETQYF.

V is TRBV11-1 and J is TRBJ2-1, with D possibly being TRBD2 (5 bases). V was shortened by 5 bases and J by 4 bases, with 15 bases between the two germline ends. The germline gives CDR1 SGHAT, CDR2 FQDESV (reference sequence). The CDR3 totals 15 residues. The CDR3 bases are TGTGCCAGCAGCCCGACTGCGGGCTTTTACAATGAGCAGTTCTTC. Translated, it gives CASSPTAGFYNEQFF.

The chain couples TRBV10-3 to TRBJ1-5, with D possibly being TRBD1 (5 bases). The V end was cut by 6 bases, the J end by 0 bases, with 12 bases between. There are 15 residues in the CDR3. Looked up from germline, CDR1 is ENHRY and CDR2 is SYGVKD. CDR3 DNA: TGTGCCATCAGCCAGACAGAATATAGCAATCAGCCCCAGCATTTT. It is translated as CAISQTEYSNQPQHF.

This clone came up a few times. This sequence joins TRBV18 and TRBJ2-2; D may be TRBD1 (5 bases). Germline V gene sequence: CDR1 KGHSH, CDR2 LQKENI. Trimming took 3 bases from V and 7 from J, leaving 15 bases between them. CDR3 size: 15 residues. CDR3 in DNA: TGTGCCAGCTCACCTCAATCCCAGGGTGGCGGGGAGCTGTTTTTT. It translates to CASSPQSQGGGELFF. Complete variable domain (other parts from reference TRBV18 and TRBJ2-2): NAGVMQNPRHLVRRRGQEARLRCSPMKGHSHVYWYRQLPEEGLKFMVYLQKENIIDESGMPKERFSAEFPKEGPSILRIQQVVRGDSAAYFCASSPQSQGGGELFFGEGSRLTVL.

The chain employs TRBV7-9 and TRBJ1-1, with D unresolved. Deletions cut 6 bases from V and 5 bases from J, with 16 bases between. Germline V gene data show CDR1 as SEHNR and CDR2 as FQNEAQ (reference sequence). This CDR3 is built from 14 residues. CDR3 protein: CASRREGSVTEAFF. The CDR3 DNA reads TGTGCCAGCAGAAGGGAGGGAAGCGTGACTGAAGCTTTCTTT.

J is TRBJ1-3 and V is TRBV4-2; D remains unclear. The CDR3 contains 15 residues. Germline CDR1 reads LGHNA; CDR2 reads YNFKEQ. V lost 4 bases and J 0 bases, leaving 10 bases between the germline ends. The CDR3 DNA reads as TGTGCCAGCAGCCCATCCGTAGTCTCTGGAAACACCATATATTTT. Its translation: CASSPSVVSGNTIYF.

Concerning this clone itself: At one end, the junction sequence differs from germline, possibly due to a read error. At the DNA level, this CDR3 is encoded by other sequences in the same sample as well. V is TRBV6-5 and J is TRBJ2-6, with D tentatively TRBD1 (5 bases). Germline CDR1 and CDR2: MNHEY and SVGAGI. CDR3 length: 16 residues. The CDR3 protein is CASSYSASSGANVLTF. The CDR3, as DNA: TGTGCCAGCAGTTACTCGGCCTCCTCTGGGGCCAACGTCCTGACCTTC.

This clone occurred a few times. CDR3 loop: CASSPDRVNNSPLHF. CDR3 coding DNA: TGTGCCAGCAGCCCCGACAGGGTGAATAATTCACCCCTCCACTTT. This chain joins TRBV5-4 and TRBJ1-6; 7 bases are shared with TRBD1. Losses at the gene ends were 4 bases for V and 5 bases for J; bases not matched to a gene: 6. The V gene's germline CDR1 is SGHNT and CDR2 YYREEE (reference sequence). CDR3 length: 15 amino acids.

The chain carries TRBV4-3 and TRBJ1-2; maybe TRBD1 (6 bases). CDR1 and CDR2 (germline): LGHNA, YSLEER. The CDR3 has 16 amino acids. With 0 bases removed from V and 1 base from J, the gap between germline ends came to 12 bases. DNA for the CDR3: TGCGCCAGCAGCCAAGATCTGGGACAATTTAACTATGGCTACACCTTC. Encoded protein: CASSQDLGQFNYGYTF.